This is a list of T cell receptor beta chains from one sample in a study of spatial heterogeneity in lung cancer. TCRdb analysed the 5' RACE reads with MiXCR anew, one entry per CDR3 protein. Of approximately 92,000 distinct CDR3 sequences listed, less than 15% are singletons. Sequencing was performed on PBMCs, taken at surgery. All receptors come from a male donor with early-stage non-small cell lung cancer. The CDR3 runs from the conserved cysteine through the conserved F or W. D genes are given only for firm matches. Expanded clones are given a class, and other clones once, few, many or no size at all.

d_gene	abundance	v_gene	j_gene	CDR3nt	CDR3aa
TRBD1	few	TRBV29-1	TRBJ2-1	TGCAGCGTTGAGAGGGACAGCCGCTACAATGAGCAGTTCTTC	CSVERDSRYNEQFF
-	once	TRBV12-3/TRBV12-4	TRBJ1-6	TGTGCCAGCAGTTTCTCGGGGGAGGGTAATTCACCCCTCCACTTT	CASSFSGEGNSPLHF
TRBD1	-	TRBV16	TRBJ2-5	TGTGCCAGCAGCCCTCCGGGACAGGGCAGGGAGACCCAGTACTTC	CASSPPGQGRETQYF
-	-	TRBV20-1	TRBJ1-4	TGCAGTGCTAGAGATAGCACGGGGAAGGGGGAAAAACTGTTTTTT	CSARDSTGKGEKLFF
TRBD1	few	TRBV5-1	TRBJ2-4	TGCGCCAGCAGCCCGAAGACAGGGGTGGACATTCAGTACTTC	CASSPKTGVDIQYF
-	many	TRBV11-1	TRBJ2-7	TGTGCCAGCAACCCGCCCCGGGTACGGTACGAGCAGTACTTC	CASNPPRVRYEQYF
TRBD2	many	TRBV29-1	TRBJ2-1	TGCAGCGTTGGAGGGACTAGCGTCAGCTCCTACAATGAGCAGTTCTTC	CSVGGTSVSSYNEQFF
-	few	TRBV7-3	TRBJ2-1	TGTGCCAGCAGCTTAGGGAAGTACAATGAGCAGTTCTTC	CASSLGKYNEQFF
-	many	TRBV29-1	TRBJ1-3	TGCAGCGTTGGAGGGGCCGGTGGAAACACCATATATTTT	CSVGGAGGNTIYF
TRBD2	few	TRBV7-2	TRBJ2-1	TGTGCCAGCAGGCCACTAGCGGGGGGGCAGGATGAGCAGTTCTTC	CASRPLAGGQDEQFF
-	-	TRBV4-1	TRBJ1-5	TGCGCCAGCAGCCAAGGGGTAGGGAGCAATCAGCCCCAGCATTTT	CASSQGVGSNQPQHF
TRBD1	many	TRBV2	TRBJ2-2	TGTGCCAGTTGGACAGGCGTAGCCGGGGAGCTGTTTTTT	CASWTGVAGELFF
TRBD1	many	TRBV6-2/TRBV6-3	TRBJ2-1	TGTGCCAGCAGGAGGGACAGGGGGAACAATGAGCAGTTCTTC	CASRRDRGNNEQFF
-	-	TRBV6-5	TRBJ2-7	TGTGCCAGCAGTTACTCGAATCGCAGGTGGGACGAGCAGTACTTC	CASSYSNRRWDEQYF
TRBD2	-	TRBV6-5	TRBJ2-5	TGTGCCAGCAGTCTTAGCGGGGTGTACCAAGAGACCCAGTACTTC	CASSLSGVYQETQYF
-	many	TRBV28	TRBJ1-6	TGTGCCAGCAGTCGGGTAGGACGCTCACCCCTCCACTTT	CASSRVGRSPLHF
-	many	TRBV2	TRBJ2-7	TGTGCCAGCAGTGGTTCAGCAGCGACCCCCGGCTCCTACGAGCAGTACTTC	CASSGSAATPGSYEQYF
TRBD2	many	TRBV7-9	TRBJ2-1	TGTGCCAGCAGCGGCTCCGCGGTAGCGGGATGGAAGTTCTTC	CASSGSAVAGWKFF
TRBD2	-	TRBV4-3	TRBJ2-5	TGCGCCAGCAGCCAAGATCCGTTGGGGGGGTTCCAAGAGACCCAGTACTTC	CASSQDPLGGFQETQYF
TRBD1	many	TRBV27	TRBJ2-1	TGTGCCACCGAACAGGGGGATGAGCAGTTCTTC	CATEQGDEQFF
TRBD1	once	TRBV14	TRBJ2-5	TGTGCCAGCAGCTTTCGGACAGGGGGCAAAGAGACCCAGTACTTC	CASSFRTGGKETQYF
-	-	TRBV6-5	TRBJ1-2	TGTGCCAGCAGTGAGGGACCCCATGGCTACACCTTC	CASSEGPHGYTF
TRBD1	few	TRBV24-1	TRBJ2-3	TGTGCCACCAGGGGACAGGGGGCCTCACCAGATACGCAGTATTTT	CATRGQGASPDTQYF
-	-	TRBV12-3/TRBV12-4	TRBJ2-3	TGTGCCAGCAGTTACCGGCTACAGGAGTTCACAGATACGCAGTATTTT	CASSYRLQEFTDTQYF
-	-	TRBV28	TRBJ2-3	TGTGCCAGCGGGGAGGCGGGAAATACGCAGTATTTT	CASGEAGNTQYF
TRBD1	-	TRBV15	TRBJ2-7	TGTGCCACCAGCACATACAGGGGTTGGTCCTACGAGCAGTACTTC	CATSTYRGWSYEQYF
-	-	TRBV10-2	TRBJ2-2	TGCGCCAGCAGTGACGGGACCACGAACACCGGGGAGCTGTTTTTT	CASSDGTTNTGELFF
-	few	TRBV7-2	TRBJ1-6	TGTGCCAGCAGCTTAGCCCCTTATAATTCACCCCTCCACTTT	CASSLAPYNSPLHF
-	few	TRBV3-1	TRBJ2-7	TGTGCCAGCAGCCAAATGGCAGGGGTCCCGATGGAGCAGTACTTC	CASSQMAGVPMEQYF
-	-	TRBV11-1	TRBJ1-1	TGTGCCAGCAGCTTAGGGGCGGAAGAAGCTTTCTTT	CASSLGAEEAFF
-	few	TRBV7-8	TRBJ2-7	TGTGCCAGCAGCTTAGCTACTAACGAGCAGTACTTC	CASSLATNEQYF
TRBD2	many	TRBV4-2	TRBJ2-1	TGTGCCAGCAGCCGGCAGGGAGCGGGGGGTGAGCAGTTCTTC	CASSRQGAGGEQFF
-	-	TRBV7-7	TRBJ1-6	TGTGCTAGCAGCTCTCCGACTCTGGGCAGCTATAATTCACCCCTCCACTTT	CASSSPTLGSYNSPLHF
TRBD1	many	TRBV7-3	TRBJ2-1	TGTGCCAGCAGCCGCGAGCCGGGACAGGACCCCAATGAGCAGTTCTTC	CASSREPGQDPNEQFF
TRBD2	-	TRBV20-1	TRBJ2-1	TGCAGTGTTATGACTAGCGGGGCCCACAATGAGCAGTTCTTC	CSVMTSGAHNEQFF
-	few	TRBV10-1	TRBJ2-3	TGCGCCAGCCGGGCCACGAGAACAGATACGCAGTATTTT	CASRATRTDTQYF
-	-	TRBV5-1	TRBJ1-2	TGCGCCAGCAGCTTGGCCCCTGGGCTTGCAGCTAGTGGCTACACCTTC	CASSLAPGLAASGYTF
-	-	TRBV5-1	TRBJ2-7	TGCGCCAGCAGCTTGGGAGGACAGCACTCCTACGAGCAGTACTTC	CASSLGGQHSYEQYF
-	few	TRBV7-2	TRBJ2-7	TGTGCCAGCAGCGCCGTCCCGGAGTGGTACGAGCAGTACTTC	CASSAVPEWYEQYF
-	once	TRBV7-2	TRBJ2-5	TGTGCCAGCAGCTTTTTACCCCCCCCACCTAAAGAGACCCAGTACTTC	CASSFLPPPPKETQYF
TRBD2	-	TRBV5-1	TRBJ2-1	TGCGCCAGCAGCCGGATGACTAGCGATGAGCAGTTCTTC	CASSRMTSDEQFF
TRBD1	few	TRBV6-1	TRBJ2-7	TGTGCCAGCAGTGAAGGAGGACAGGGGTATTACGAGCAGTACTTC	CASSEGGQGYYEQYF
TRBD2	many	TRBV28	TRBJ2-3	TGTGCCAGCAGTGGCGCTAGCGGGGGGGCCCCGGATACGCAGTATTTT	CASSGASGGAPDTQYF
-	-	TRBV20-1	TRBJ2-4	TGCAGTGCTAGAGATCGTAGGTTACCTCTAGGGGATCAGTACTTC	CSARDRRLPLGDQYF
TRBD2	many	TRBV28	TRBJ2-1	TGTGCCAGCAGGTTGACTAGCGGGGTGACCCAGTACAATGAGCAGTTCTTC	CASRLTSGVTQYNEQFF
-	-	TRBV7-2	TRBJ1-4	TGTGCCAGCAGCTGGGGACGGTTCCCCCCGATAGGACTGTTTTTT	CASSWGRFPPIGLFF
TRBD2	many	TRBV18	TRBJ2-1	TGTGCCAGCTCACCACGGAGTAGCGGGAGCACCTACAATGAGCAGTTCTTC	CASSPRSSGSTYNEQFF
-	few	TRBV7-2	TRBJ1-6	TGTGCCAGCAGCTTAGATAGCAGTAATTCACCCCTCCACTTT	CASSLDSSNSPLHF
-	-	TRBV7-2	TRBJ1-2	TGTGCCAGCAGCTTGATCAACAGCAACTATGGCTACACCTTC	CASSLINSNYGYTF
TRBD2	few	TRBV14	TRBJ2-2	TGTGCCAGCAGCCCTCGGACTAGCACGAACACCGGGGAGCTGTTTTTT	CASSPRTSTNTGELFF
TRBD1	many	TRBV5-1	TRBJ2-3	TGCGCCAGCAGCTTTGGACAGGCAGACCCCACAGATACGCAGTATTTT	CASSFGQADPTDTQYF
TRBD1	many	TRBV27	TRBJ2-2	TGTGCCAGCAGTTTATCTAGGGGACAGGGGATTTATTGGAGGACCGGGGAGCTGTTTTTT	CASSLSRGQGIYWRTGELFF
-	few	TRBV7-8	TRBJ2-2	TGTGCCAGCAGCTCACCCCGAGGGAACACCGGGGAGCTGTTTTTT	CASSSPRGNTGELFF
-	many	TRBV5-1	TRBJ2-5	TGCGCCAGCAGCTTGCCCGGGTCGCAGACCCAGTACTTC	CASSLPGSQTQYF
-	-	TRBV6-5	TRBJ1-3	TGTGCCAGCAGTTACTCAGAGCCAATTGTGGGAAACACCATATATTTT	CASSYSEPIVGNTIYF
TRBD2	-	TRBV28	TRBJ2-7	TGTGCCAGCAGTTGGGGGCGGGAGGGTAGATACGAGCAGTACTTC	CASSWGREGRYEQYF